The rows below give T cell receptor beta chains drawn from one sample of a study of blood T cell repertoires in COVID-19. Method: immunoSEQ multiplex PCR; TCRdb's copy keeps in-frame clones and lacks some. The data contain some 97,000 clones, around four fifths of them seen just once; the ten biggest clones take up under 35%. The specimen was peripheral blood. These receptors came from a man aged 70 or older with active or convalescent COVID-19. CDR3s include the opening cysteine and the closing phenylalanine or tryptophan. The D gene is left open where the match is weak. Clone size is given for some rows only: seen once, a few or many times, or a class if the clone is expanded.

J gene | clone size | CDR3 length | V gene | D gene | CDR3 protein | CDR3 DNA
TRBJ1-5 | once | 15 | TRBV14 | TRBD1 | CASSLGQGGNQPQHF | TGTGCCAGCAGTCTTGGACAGGGGGGCAATCAGCCCCAGCATTTT
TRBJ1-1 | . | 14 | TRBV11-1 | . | CASSLSRLTTEAFF | TGTGCCAGCAGCTTATCCCGACTGACCACTGAAGCTTTCTTT
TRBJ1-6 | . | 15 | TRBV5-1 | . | CASSLGQTYNSPLHF | TGCGCCAGCAGCCTAGGACAGACCTATAATTCACCCCTCCACTTT
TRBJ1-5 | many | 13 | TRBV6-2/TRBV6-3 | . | CASSTGGIQPQHF | TGTGCCAGCAGCACGGGGGGGATTCAGCCCCAGCATTTT
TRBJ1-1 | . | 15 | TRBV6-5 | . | CASSSPSQGCTEAFF | TGTGCCAGCAGTTCACCTTCCCAGGGGTGCACTGAAGCTTTCTTT
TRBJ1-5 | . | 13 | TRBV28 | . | CASARQGGQPQHF | TGTGCCAGCGCCCGCCAGGGAGGCCAGCCCCAGCATTTT
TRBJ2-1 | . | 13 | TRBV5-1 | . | CASSSLRSDEQFF | TGCGCCAGCAGCTCACTCCGGAGCGATGAGCAGTTCTTC
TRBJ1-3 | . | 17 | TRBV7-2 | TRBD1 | CASSLQQGASAGNTIYF | TGTGCCAGCAGCTTACAACAGGGGGCTTCAGCCGGAAACACCATATATTTT
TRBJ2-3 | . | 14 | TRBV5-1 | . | CASSIRGAADTQYF | TGCGCCAGCAGCATCCGGGGTGCCGCAGATACGCAGTATTTT
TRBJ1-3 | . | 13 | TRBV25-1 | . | CASKQSLGNTIYF | TGTGCCAGCAAACAGTCTCTTGGAAACACCATATATTTT
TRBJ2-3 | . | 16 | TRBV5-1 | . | CASSLVPAASTDTQYF | TGCGCCAGCAGCTTGGTCCCAGCGGCTAGCACAGATACGCAGTATTTT